This T cell receptor beta chain was observed in a study of T cells in Graves' hyperthyroidism and ophthalmopathy (dated by TCRdb to about 2019). Describing the broader study: Peripheral blood samples were taken at the time of initial diagnosis, prior to any treatment. TCR V-J signatures able to tell the groups apart were searched for in a discovery cohort of 90 to 100 patients, of whom more than 40 had Graves' ophthalmopathy and around 58 had stable Graves' hyperthyroidism. Prospective prediction of ophthalmopathy was tested in an independent validation cohort of some 20 hyperthyroidism patients and 17 patients who later progressed to ophthalmopathy. The roughly 99 discovery patients were divided at random into training and test sets in a 7:3 ratio. Thyroid tissue and blood T-cell repertoires from about six Graves' hyperthyroidism patients were also compared in the study. After sampling, hyperthyroidism patients received methimazole starting at 30 mg daily, and ophthalmopathy patients received high-dose intravenous methylprednisolone. TCR Vbeta CDR3 sequencing of 135 peripheral blood samples (roughly 43 ophthalmopathy, 70 to 85 hyperthyroidism and some 17 progressor patients) is reported in the paper. General study outcomes and caveats: In cross-validation, a model built on a 13 V-J signature told ophthalmopathy apart from stable hyperthyroidism with 85% to 90% sensitivity and 81% to 82% specificity, and in testing the same model reached 80%/75%. In validation, the model predicted progression to ophthalmopathy with 55% to 71% sensitivity and roughly 72% specificity, a median of 6.5 months before onset. Most expanded thyroid clonotypes (frequency above 0.001) were also detected in blood, suggesting blood repertoires may reflect thyroid immune responses. No statistical method was used to fix the sample size in advance, and group allocation was not hidden from the investigators.

Amplification of TCR beta CDR3 regions was carried out from RNA transcripts. A first-round RT-PCR of the TCR CDR3 used the HTBI primer set with the Qiagen OneStep RT-PCR kit. Libraries were constructed in a second round of multiplex PCR, after which size selection and purification were carried out. Libraries were sequenced paired-end with 100 bp reads on an Illumina HiSeq2000. The authors' analysis ran thus. SOAPnuke was used to process the raw data, with reads discarded if the reads contained adapters or uncalled bases, had a mean Phred below 15, or lacked an exact constant-primer or identifier match. High-quality paired reads were merged using COPE v1.2.5, and each unique nucleotide sequence was defined as a clonotype. MiTCR v1.1 was used to align the clonotypes against IMGT TRBV, TRBD and TRBJ reference segments. Only V-J combinations with frequency above 0.0001, covering about 99% of repertoires, were analysed. The TCS score was defined as the ratio of F50 (clonal expansion) to E x V (chaos), calculated using BLOSUM62-based TCRdist between CDR3 peptides within each V-J. Welch's t-statistics and random forest reduced fewer than 550 V-J features to around 14, which were used in a naive Bayes classifier (R e1071). Starting from the raw public reads, TCRdb applied fastp trimming at Q25, assembled clones with MiXCR and retained in-frame beta chains. Merged by CDR3 protein, the rows form single entries marked with the most common genes and DNA. The V and J calls shown here were made by TCRdb, not taken from the authors' results. The sample has roughly 170,000 distinct CDR3 sequences on record, about a sixth of them singletons. 25% to 35% of the sample is held by the ten biggest clonotypes.

V is reduced by 4 bases and J by 10 bases, leaving a spacing of 12 bases between them. The CDR3 numbers 12 residues from cysteine through phenylalanine. The sequence is cut down to CDR3 DNA, 36 bases in frame from base 1. Taken from the germline V gene, the CDR1 and CDR2 loops are SGDLS and YYNGEE. Graves' hyperthyroidism was defined as stable when no progression to ophthalmopathy occurred over 18 months of follow-up. Hyperthyroidism patients were newly diagnosed, with disease duration under 2 months, and aged 18 to 65 years. Patients with uncontrolled infections, other autoimmune diseases, pregnancy or lactation were excluded. Diagnoses were based on clinical symptoms, serum thyroxine and TRAb, thyroid ultrasound and orbital computed tomography. PBMCs were isolated from about 10 ml of fresh peripheral blood by Ficoll-Paque density gradient centrifugation. Trizol reagent was used to extract total RNA, and RNA quality was then checked on an Agilent 2100 Bioanalyzer.

At least ten counts were recorded for this clonotype. Its antigen target is currently unknown. Base quality data are lacking; no much larger clone is found one base away. The receptor was derived from a woman aged 45 to 65 with Graves' hyperthyroidism. Recombination joined TRBV9 with TRBJ2-1; the D region possibly corresponds to TRBD1 (6 bases align). What was sequenced was blood. The CDR3 region: CASSLSQGEQFF. Read as DNA, the sequence is TGTGCCAGCAGCCTTTCACAGGGAGAGCAGTTCTTC. Extended through the reference TRBV9 and TRBJ2-1 proteins, this CDR3 yields the full variable domain: DSGVTQTPKHLITATGQRVTLRCSPRSGDLSVYWYQQSLDQGLQFLIQYYNGEERAKGNILERFSAQQFPDLHSELNLSSLELGDSALYFCASSLSQGEQFFGPGTRLTVL.